Listed below are T cell receptor beta chains from one sample, sequenced in a study of beta chain features in type 1 diabetes. The table came from immunoSEQ multiplex PCR; TCRdb's copy has only in-frame clones and leaves some out. The sample carries roughly 100,000 clones, under 30% recorded once. Input material: central memory CD4+ T cells from blood. Receptor source: a woman aged 18-35 years with type 1 diabetes. Each CDR3 is given with its conserved first and last residue. Each record gives: CDR3 DNA, CDR3 protein, D gene, J gene, V gene, clone size. D genes are given only for firm matches. A row's size may be missing; if present it is once, few, many or a size class.

cdr3_nt: TGTGCCAGCAGTGCCCGCCGGGATACGCAGTATTTT
cdr3_aa: CASSARRDTQYF
d_call: -
j_call: TRBJ2-3
v_call: TRBV6-6
clone_size: -

cdr3_nt: TGTGCCTGGAGTGGCGAGAGCGGGAGGGCCTACAATGAGCAGTTCTTC
cdr3_aa: CAWSGESGRAYNEQFF
d_call: TRBD2
j_call: TRBJ2-1
v_call: TRBV30
clone_size: -

cdr3_nt: TGTGCCAGCAGTGAAGGGGCGGGCGGCGGGAATGAGCAGTTCTTC
cdr3_aa: CASSEGAGGGNEQFF
d_call: -
j_call: TRBJ2-1
v_call: TRBV2
clone_size: -

cdr3_nt: TGTGCCAGCAGTTCTAGAATAGCGGAAAGCTCCTACGAGCAGTACTTC
cdr3_aa: CASSSRIAESSYEQYF
d_call: -
j_call: TRBJ2-7
v_call: TRBV28
clone_size: few

cdr3_nt: TGTGCCAGCAGCCCAAATTGGGAAGGGGGCGTCTATGGCTACACCTTC
cdr3_aa: CASSPNWEGGVYGYTF
d_call: TRBD1
j_call: TRBJ1-2
v_call: TRBV5-6
clone_size: -

cdr3_nt: TGCGCCAGCAGCCAAGGAGGGGGGGCCTATGGCTACACCTTC
cdr3_aa: CASSQGGGAYGYTF
d_call: -
j_call: TRBJ1-2
v_call: TRBV4-3
clone_size: -

cdr3_nt: TGTGCCAGCAGTATTAGCGGGATCAATACGCAGTATTTT
cdr3_aa: CASSISGINTQYF
d_call: TRBD2
j_call: TRBJ2-3
v_call: TRBV7-2
clone_size: few

cdr3_nt: TGCGCCAGCAGGAGGACAGGTAGGAACACTGAAGCTTTCTTT
cdr3_aa: CASRRTGRNTEAFF
d_call: TRBD1
j_call: TRBJ1-1
v_call: TRBV10-2
clone_size: -

cdr3_nt: TGCGCCAGCAGCTTGACAGTCAACTGGTCCGGAGCTTTCTTT
cdr3_aa: CASSLTVNWSGAFF
d_call: -
j_call: TRBJ1-1
v_call: TRBV5-1
clone_size: few

cdr3_nt: TGTGCCAGCAGTGAAAAGGTCGGGGCTAACTATGGCTACACCTTC
cdr3_aa: CASSEKVGANYGYTF
d_call: -
j_call: TRBJ1-2
v_call: TRBV6-1
clone_size: -

cdr3_nt: TGTGCCAGCAGCCCAAAGCGGGAGGTTCTGGACAATGAGCAGTTCTTC
cdr3_aa: CASSPKREVLDNEQFF
d_call: TRBD2
j_call: TRBJ2-1
v_call: TRBV9
clone_size: -

cdr3_nt: TGTGCCAGCAGTCTCGGACAGGGTTTATCCTACGAGCAGTACTTC
cdr3_aa: CASSLGQGLSYEQYF
d_call: TRBD1
j_call: TRBJ2-7
v_call: TRBV6-5
clone_size: few

cdr3_nt: TGTGCCTGGAGTGTACTAGCGGGAGGGGGAGATCCGCAGTATTTT
cdr3_aa: CAWSVLAGGGDPQYF
d_call: TRBD2
j_call: TRBJ2-3
v_call: TRBV30
clone_size: many

cdr3_nt: TGTGCCAGCAGTGTTGAGCGGGCCCTGGGAGAGCAGTTCTTC
cdr3_aa: CASSVERALGEQFF
d_call: -
j_call: TRBJ2-1
v_call: TRBV6-1
clone_size: few